This TCR beta chain was retrieved from a study of sequential checkpoint blockade in melanoma. Across the study: Maintenance nivolumab came after either treatment sequence.

The protocol was immunoSEQ multiplex PCR, while the TCRdb copy is restricted to in-frame clones and leaves out a portion. The sample comprises 34,000 or so clones, roughly 84% of which are singletons, and under 20% rests with the top ten. Treatment here: randomized to nivolumab then ipilimumab (arm A) or the reverse (arm B). PBMC sorting kept live CD3+CD8+ cells without CD19 or CD56. There are 13 residues in the CDR3. The germline gives CDR1 SGHDT, CDR2 YYEEEE. V was pared by 3 bases and J by 5 bases, with 3 bases of the junction left unmatched. The receptor was derived from a human donor with melanoma. V usage is TRBV5-6 and J usage is TRBJ2-7; 9 bases line up with TRBD1. The sequencing used CD8+ T cells sorted from blood (inferred from file names), collected from a patient given nivolumab and ipilimumab in sequence. The CDR3 reads CASSWDRAHEQYF. CDR3 DNA sequence: TGTGCCAGCAGCTGGGACAGGGCCCACGAGCAGTACTTC.